This T cell receptor beta chain emerged from a study of cytomegalovirus exposure and HLA in healthy donors. Overall study: There were some 410 genotyped donors. Of these, roughly 86% fell in the genetic ancestry cluster associated with self-reported Caucasian donors.

On this clone: Its antigen is not identified.

Whole-study results and caveats: Common viral pathogens seemed to be connected with several of the most significant clusters, according to a later analysis. Further analysis, carried out later, found HLA-associated TCR beta chains more clonally expanded than equally common other chains.

The PCR employed 60 Vbeta primers together with 13 Jbeta primers. As handled by the study authors: Among the unique TCR beta chains that a later analysis counted, about 84 million in all, 10 million to 11 million were shared. Profiling relied on immunoSEQ multiplex PCR, and the TCRdb table lists in-frame clones only, not all of them. V and J calls and clone size follow that table, whereas D and trimming were derived from the DNA. The sample yields about 120,000 clones, approximately 80% seen once. The germline gives CDR1 GTSNPN, CDR2 SVGIG (reference sequence). CDR3 size: 19 residues. Trimming shortened V by 0 bases and J by 6 bases, and 29 bases separated the two germline ends.

The rearrangement uses TRBV30 and TRBJ1-2; perhaps TRBD1 as D (6 bases). Input material: PBMCs. The origin of this receptor is a man aged 18-30 years in good health and CMV-seronegative. The chain's CDR3 is CAWSVFSHREHLHGDGYTF. The CDR3 DNA sequence: TGTGCCTGGAGTGTATTTTCTCACAGGGAACACTTACACGGCGATGGCTACACCTTC. The full variable domain, its missing parts supplied by reference TRBV30 and TRBJ1-2, is SQTIHQWPATLVQPVGSPLSLECTVEGTSNPNLYWYRQAAGRGLQLLFYSVGIGQISSEVPQNLSASRPQDRQFILSSKKLLLSDSGFYLCAWSVFSHREHLHGDGYTFGSGTRLTVV.